This T cell receptor (beta chain) was sequenced during a study of blood T cell repertoires in COVID-19 (TCRdb year 2020). Looking at the study overall: Samples covering the acute and convalescent phases of COVID-19 were provided by collaborators in the United States, Italy and Spain. The samples were drawn from two sources: the first 160 participants of the ongoing ImmuneRACE study, and over 1,000 subjects contributed by 6 global collaborators. The prospective study material was composed of cDNA or gDNA derived from T cells, B-cell-depleted T cells, or PBMCs. The dataset comprised deeply sampled blood TCRbeta repertoires from subjects exposed to, actively infected with, or recovered from COVID-19. Nearly every sample came with metadata listing a de-identified subject ID, COVID-19 status, age in years and sex. The repertoires were released in a freely available public database meant as a resource for research on the immune response to SARS-CoV-2. Where available, HLA class I and class II types were taken from metadata supplied by the sample provider and were not determined by assay-based typing. Overall study outcomes, separate from this receptor: Clinical and demographic metadata were provided uncurated, with the amount varying by source and participant.

Whole blood was collected in K2EDTA tubes by collaborating institutions according to the institutions' own protocols. For TCRbeta analysis, collaborator samples were shipped as frozen whole blood, as isolated PBMCs, or as DNA extracted from either sample type. Notes on this clone: The clone's antigen remains unknown. The sample holds no much larger clone one base away, and base qualities are not on file.

TCRbeta CDR3 regions were amplified from genomic DNA by means of the immunoSEQ Assay, a bias-controlled multiplex PCR. On the study's bioinformatics: The number of nucleated cells in each sample was estimated from the amplification of reference gene primers within the assay. Sequence reads were collapsed and filtered to measure the absolute abundance of every unique TCRbeta CDR3 rearrangement. For each sample, productive Simpson clonality was calculated by taking the square root of Simpson's diversity index across productive rearrangements. The clones in this table, taken by TCRdb from immuneACCESS, are in-frame only. Not every clone is retained; where verified, under half of the shortfall comes from an unresolved V gene, and the cause of the rest is unknown. The V and J calls and clone size are taken from that table; D and trimming were inferred from the DNA. The sample yields under 60,000 clones; 79% were counted once. The ten largest account for about 25% of the sample.

Reading the germline V gene gives CDR1 SGHTS and CDR2 YDEGEE. V loses 3 bases, J loses 4 bases, and the germline ends lie 15 bases apart. Spanning cysteine to phenylalanine, the CDR3 consists of 15 amino acids. Only the CDR3 portion is preserved as DNA: 45 bases, with reading frame beginning at the first base. The sample comprised peripheral blood. The sequence came from a man between 65 and 79 years old with acute or convalescent COVID-19. The chain employs TRBV5-8 and TRBJ2-3; TRBD2 is a weak D gene call, 6 bases matching. The DNA is TGTGCCAGCAGCTCGGGGGTCGCAGGCGCAGATACGCAGTATTTT. It is translated as CASSSGVAGADTQYF.